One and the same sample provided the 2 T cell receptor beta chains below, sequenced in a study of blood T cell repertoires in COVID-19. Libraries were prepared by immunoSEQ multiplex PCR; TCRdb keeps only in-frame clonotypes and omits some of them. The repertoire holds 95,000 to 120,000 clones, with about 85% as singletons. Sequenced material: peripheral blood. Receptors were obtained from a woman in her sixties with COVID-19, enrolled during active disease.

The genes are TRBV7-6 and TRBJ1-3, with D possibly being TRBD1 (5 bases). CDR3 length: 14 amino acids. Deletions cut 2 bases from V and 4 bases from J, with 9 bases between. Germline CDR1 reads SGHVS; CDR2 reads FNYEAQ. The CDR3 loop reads CASSLLQEGNTIYF. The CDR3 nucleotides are TGTGCCAGCAGCTTATTACAGGAAGGAAACACCATATATTTT.

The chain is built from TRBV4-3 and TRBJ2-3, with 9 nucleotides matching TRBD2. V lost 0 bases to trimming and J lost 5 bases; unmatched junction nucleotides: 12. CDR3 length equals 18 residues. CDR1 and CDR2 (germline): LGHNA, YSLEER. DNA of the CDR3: TGCGCCAGCAGCCAAGAGGGGACTATGGCGGGGGGGAGAGATACGCAGTATTTT. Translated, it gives CASSQEGTMAGGRDTQYF.